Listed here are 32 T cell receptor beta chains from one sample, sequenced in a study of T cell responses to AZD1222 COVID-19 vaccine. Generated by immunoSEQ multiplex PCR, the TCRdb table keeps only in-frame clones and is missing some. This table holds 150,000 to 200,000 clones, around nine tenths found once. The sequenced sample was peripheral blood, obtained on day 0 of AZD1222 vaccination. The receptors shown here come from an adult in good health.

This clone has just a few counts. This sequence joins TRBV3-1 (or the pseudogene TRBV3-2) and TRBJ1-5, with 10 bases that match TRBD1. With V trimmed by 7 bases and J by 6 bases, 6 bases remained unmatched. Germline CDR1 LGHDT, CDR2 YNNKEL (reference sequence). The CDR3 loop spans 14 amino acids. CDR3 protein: CASTQGTGVQPQHF. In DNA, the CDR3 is TGTGCCAGCACCCAGGGGACAGGGGTTCAGCCCCAGCATTTT.

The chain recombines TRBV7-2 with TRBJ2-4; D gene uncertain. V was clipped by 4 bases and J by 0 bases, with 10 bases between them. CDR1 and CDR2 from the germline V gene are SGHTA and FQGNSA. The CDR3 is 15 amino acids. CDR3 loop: CASSYRPLAKNIQYF. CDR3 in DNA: TGTGCCAGCAGCTACAGACCCTTAGCCAAAAACATTCAGTACTTC.

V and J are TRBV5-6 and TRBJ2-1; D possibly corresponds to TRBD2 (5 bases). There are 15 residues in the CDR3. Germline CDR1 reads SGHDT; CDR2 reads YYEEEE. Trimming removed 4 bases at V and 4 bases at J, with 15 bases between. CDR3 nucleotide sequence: TGTGCCAGCAGCCATTGGAGCGGTTCTTACAATGAGCAGTTCTTC. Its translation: CASSHWSGSYNEQFF.

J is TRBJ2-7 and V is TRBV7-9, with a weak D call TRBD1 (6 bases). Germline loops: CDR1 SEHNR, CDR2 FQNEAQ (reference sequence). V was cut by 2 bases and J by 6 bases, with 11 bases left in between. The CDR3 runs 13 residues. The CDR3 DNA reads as TGTGCCAGCAGCTTACGCCCCAGGGGCGAGCAGTACTTC. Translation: CASSLRPRGEQYF. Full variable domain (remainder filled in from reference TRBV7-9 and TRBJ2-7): DTGVSQNPRHKITKRGQNVTFRCDPISEHNRLYWYRQTLGQGPEFLTYFQNEAQLEKSRLLSDRFSAERPKGSFSTLEIQRTEQGDSAMYLCASSLRPRGEQYFGPGTRLTVT.

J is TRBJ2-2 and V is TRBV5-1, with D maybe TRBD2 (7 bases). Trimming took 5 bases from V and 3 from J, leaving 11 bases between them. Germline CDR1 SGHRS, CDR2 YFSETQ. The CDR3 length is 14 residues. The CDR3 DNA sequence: TGCGCCAGCAGTGAAGGGGGGGACACCGGGGAGCTGTTTTTT. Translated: CASSEGGDTGELFF.

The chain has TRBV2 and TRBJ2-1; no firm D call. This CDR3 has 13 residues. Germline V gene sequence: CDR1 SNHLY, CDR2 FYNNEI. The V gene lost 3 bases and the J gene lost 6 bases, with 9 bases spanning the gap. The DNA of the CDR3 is TGTGCCAGCAGTGATTTGCGGTTCAATGAGCAGTTCTTC. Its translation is CASSDLRFNEQFF. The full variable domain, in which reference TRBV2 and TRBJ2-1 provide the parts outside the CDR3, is EPEVTQTPSHQVTQMGQEVILRCVPISNHLYFYWYRQILGQKVEFLVSFYNNEISEKSEIFDDQFSVERPDGSNFTLKIRSTKLEDSAMYFCASSDLRFNEQFFGPGTRLTVL.

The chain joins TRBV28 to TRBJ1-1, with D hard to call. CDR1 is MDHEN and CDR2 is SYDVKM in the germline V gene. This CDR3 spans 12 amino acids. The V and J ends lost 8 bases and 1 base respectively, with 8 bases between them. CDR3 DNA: TGTGCCAGCGAGGTTAGGAACACTGAAGCTTTCTTT. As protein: CASEVRNTEAFF.

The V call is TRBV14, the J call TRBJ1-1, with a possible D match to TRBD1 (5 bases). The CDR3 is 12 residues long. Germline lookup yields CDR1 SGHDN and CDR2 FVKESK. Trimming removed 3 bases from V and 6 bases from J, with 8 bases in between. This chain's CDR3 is CASSHPRAEAFF. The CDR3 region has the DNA TGTGCCAGCAGCCATCCCAGGGCTGAAGCTTTCTTT.

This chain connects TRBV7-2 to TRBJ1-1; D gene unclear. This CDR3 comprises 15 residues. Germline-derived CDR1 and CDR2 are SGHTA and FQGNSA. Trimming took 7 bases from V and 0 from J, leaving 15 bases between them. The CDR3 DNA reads TGTGCCAGCACCCCCGGCGGAATGATGAACACTGAAGCTTTCTTT. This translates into CASTPGGMMNTEAFF.

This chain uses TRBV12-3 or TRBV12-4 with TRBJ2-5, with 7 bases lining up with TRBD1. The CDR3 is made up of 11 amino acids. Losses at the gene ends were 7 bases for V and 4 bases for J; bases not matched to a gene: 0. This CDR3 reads CASNRGETQYF. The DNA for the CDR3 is TGTGCCAGCAACAGGGGAGAGACCCAGTACTTC.

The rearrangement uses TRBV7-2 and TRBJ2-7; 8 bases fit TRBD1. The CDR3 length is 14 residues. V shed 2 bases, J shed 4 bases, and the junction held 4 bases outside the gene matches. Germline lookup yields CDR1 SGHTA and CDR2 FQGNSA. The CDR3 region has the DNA TGTGCCAGCAGCTTATACAGGGGGGAATACGAGCAGTACTTC. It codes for CASSLYRGEYEQYF.

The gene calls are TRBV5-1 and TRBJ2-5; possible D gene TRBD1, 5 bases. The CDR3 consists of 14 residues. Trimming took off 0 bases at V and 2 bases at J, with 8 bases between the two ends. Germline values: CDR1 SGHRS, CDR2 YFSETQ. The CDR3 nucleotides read TGCGCCAGCAGCTTGGGCGACAGACAAGAGACCCAGTACTTC. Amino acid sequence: CASSLGDRQETQYF.

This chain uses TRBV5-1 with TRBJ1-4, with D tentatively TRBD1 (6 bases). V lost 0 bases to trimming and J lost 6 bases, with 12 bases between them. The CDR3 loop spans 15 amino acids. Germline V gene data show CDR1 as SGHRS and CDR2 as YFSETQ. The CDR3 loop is CASSLVGRGDEKLFF. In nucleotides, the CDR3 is TGCGCCAGCAGCTTGGTCGGCAGGGGCGATGAAAAACTGTTTTTT.

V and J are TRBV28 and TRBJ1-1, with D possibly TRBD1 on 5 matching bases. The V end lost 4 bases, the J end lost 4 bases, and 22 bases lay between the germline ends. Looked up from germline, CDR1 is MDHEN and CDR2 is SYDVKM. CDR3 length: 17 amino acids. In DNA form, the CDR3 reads TGTGCCAGCAGTTCTGTAATGGGGGAGACAGTTTTCACTGAAGCTTTCTTT. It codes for CASSSVMGETVFTEAFF.

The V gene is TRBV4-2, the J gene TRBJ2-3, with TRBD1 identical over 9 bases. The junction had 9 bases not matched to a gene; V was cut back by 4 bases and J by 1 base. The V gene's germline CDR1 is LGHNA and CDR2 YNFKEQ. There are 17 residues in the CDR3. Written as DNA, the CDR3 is TGTGCCAGCAGCCGCAAGATAGGGGACAGGGGCACAGATACGCAGTATTTT. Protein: CASSRKIGDRGTDTQYF.

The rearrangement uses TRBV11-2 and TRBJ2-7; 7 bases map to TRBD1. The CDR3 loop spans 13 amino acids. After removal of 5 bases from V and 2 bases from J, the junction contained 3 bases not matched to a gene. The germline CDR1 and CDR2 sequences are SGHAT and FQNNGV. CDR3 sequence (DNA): TGTGCCAGCAGCCTACAGGGGACCTACGAGCAGTACTTC. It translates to CASSLQGTYEQYF. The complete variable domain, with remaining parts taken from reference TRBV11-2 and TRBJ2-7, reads EAGVAQSPRYKIIEKRQSVAFWCNPISGHATLYWYQQILGQGPKLLIQFQNNGVVDDSQLPKDRFSAERLKGVDSTLKIQPAKLEDSAVYLCASSLQGTYEQYFGPGTRLTVT.

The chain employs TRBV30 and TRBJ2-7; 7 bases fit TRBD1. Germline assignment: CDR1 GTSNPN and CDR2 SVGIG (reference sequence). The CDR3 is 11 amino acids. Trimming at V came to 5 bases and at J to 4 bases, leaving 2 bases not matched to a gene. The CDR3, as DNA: TGTGCCTGGGAGACAGGGTACGAGCAGTACTTC. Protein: CAWETGYEQYF.

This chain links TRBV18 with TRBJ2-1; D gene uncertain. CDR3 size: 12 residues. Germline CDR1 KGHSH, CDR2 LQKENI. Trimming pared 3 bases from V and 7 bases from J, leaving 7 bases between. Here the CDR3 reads CASSPGRNEQFF. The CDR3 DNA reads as TGTGCCAGCTCACCGGGTCGGAATGAGCAGTTCTTC.

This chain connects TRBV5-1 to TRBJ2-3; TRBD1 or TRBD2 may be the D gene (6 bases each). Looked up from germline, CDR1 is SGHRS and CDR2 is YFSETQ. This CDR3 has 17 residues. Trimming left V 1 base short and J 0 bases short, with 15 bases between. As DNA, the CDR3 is TGCGCCAGCAGCTTGTATTCGGGGGCTACTAGCACAGATACGCAGTATTTT. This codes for CASSLYSGATSTDTQYF.

This CDR3 is CASLRGPRTGEQFF. DNA for the CDR3: TGTGCCAGCCTTAGGGGGCCTCGCACCGGTGAGCAGTTCTTC. The J gene is TRBJ2-1, the V gene TRBV7-9, with 7 bases fitting TRBD1. The V gene's germline CDR1 is SEHNR and CDR2 FQNEAQ (reference sequence). The CDR3 is 14 amino acids. V shed 8 bases, J shed 9 bases, and the junction held 13 bases outside the gene matches.

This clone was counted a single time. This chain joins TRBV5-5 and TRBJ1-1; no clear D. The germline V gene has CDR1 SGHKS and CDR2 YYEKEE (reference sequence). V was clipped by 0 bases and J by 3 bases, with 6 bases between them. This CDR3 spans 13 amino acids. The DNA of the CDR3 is TGTGCCAGCAGCTTGGAAAGGTACACTGAAGCTTTCTTT. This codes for CASSLERYTEAFF.

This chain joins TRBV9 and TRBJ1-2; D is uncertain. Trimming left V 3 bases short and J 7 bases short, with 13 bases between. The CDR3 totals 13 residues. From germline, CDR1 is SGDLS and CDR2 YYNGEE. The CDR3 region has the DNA TGTGCCAGCAGCGAAACACCCGCGGCTGGCTACACCTTC. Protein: CASSETPAAGYTF.

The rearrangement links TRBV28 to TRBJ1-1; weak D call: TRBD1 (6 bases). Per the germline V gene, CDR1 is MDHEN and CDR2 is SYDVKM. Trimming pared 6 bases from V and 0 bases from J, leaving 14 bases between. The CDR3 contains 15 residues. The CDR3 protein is CASSPAGHLNTEAFF. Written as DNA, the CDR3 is TGTGCCAGCAGCCCCGCGGGACACCTGAACACTGAAGCTTTCTTT.

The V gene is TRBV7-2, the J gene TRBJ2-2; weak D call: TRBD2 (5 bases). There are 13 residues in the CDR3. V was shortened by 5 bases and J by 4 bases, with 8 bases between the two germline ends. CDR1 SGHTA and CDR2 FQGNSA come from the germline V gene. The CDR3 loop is CASSTGFTGELFF. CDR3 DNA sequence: TGTGCCAGCAGCACGGGGTTCACCGGGGAGCTGTTTTTT. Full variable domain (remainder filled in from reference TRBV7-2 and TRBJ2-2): GAGVSQSPSNKVTEKGKDVELRCDPISGHTALYWYRQSLGQGLEFLIYFQGNSAPDKSGLPSDRFSAERTGGSVSTLTIQRTQQEDSAVYLCASSTGFTGELFFGEGSRLTVL.

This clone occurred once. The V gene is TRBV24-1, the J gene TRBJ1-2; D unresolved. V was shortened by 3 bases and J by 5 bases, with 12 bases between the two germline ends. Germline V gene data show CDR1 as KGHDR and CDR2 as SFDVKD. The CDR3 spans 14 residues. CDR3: CATSDPSKGYGYTF. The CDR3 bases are TGTGCCACCAGTGATCCCTCTAAAGGGTATGGCTACACCTTC.

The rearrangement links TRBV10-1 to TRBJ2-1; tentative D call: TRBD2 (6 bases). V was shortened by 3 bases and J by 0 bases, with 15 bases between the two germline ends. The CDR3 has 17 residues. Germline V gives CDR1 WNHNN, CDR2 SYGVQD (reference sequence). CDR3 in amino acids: CASSDRSGPSSYNEQFF. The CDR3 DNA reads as TGCGCCAGCAGTGACCGCAGCGGGCCTAGCTCCTACAATGAGCAGTTCTTC.

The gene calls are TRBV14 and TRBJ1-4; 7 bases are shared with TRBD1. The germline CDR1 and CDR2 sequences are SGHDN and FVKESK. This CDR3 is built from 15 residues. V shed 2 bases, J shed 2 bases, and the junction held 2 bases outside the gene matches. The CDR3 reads CASSQIQGTNEKLFF. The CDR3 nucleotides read TGTGCCAGCAGCCAAATACAGGGGACTAATGAAAAACTGTTTTTT.

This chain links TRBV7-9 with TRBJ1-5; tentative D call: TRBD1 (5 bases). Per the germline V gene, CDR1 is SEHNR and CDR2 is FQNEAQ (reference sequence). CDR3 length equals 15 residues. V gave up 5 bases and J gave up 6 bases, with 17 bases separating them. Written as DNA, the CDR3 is TGTGCCAGCAGCCCCGGAGAGGGGTGGGGTCAGCCCCAGCATTTT. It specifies CASSPGEGWGQPQHF.

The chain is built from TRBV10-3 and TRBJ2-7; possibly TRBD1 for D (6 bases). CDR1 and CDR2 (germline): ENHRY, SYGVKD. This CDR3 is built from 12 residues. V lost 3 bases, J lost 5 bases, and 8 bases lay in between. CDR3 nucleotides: TGTGCCATCAGTGATCAGGGGAACGAGCAGTACTTC. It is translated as CAISDQGNEQYF.

This chain's CDR3 is CASRGLGGGEYEQYF. CDR3 nucleotides: TGTGCCAGCAGGGGGCTAGGGGGTGGTGAGTACGAGCAGTACTTC. The rearrangement uses TRBV6-5 and TRBJ2-7; tentatively, D is TRBD1 (6 bases). Trimming cost V 6 bases and J 4 bases, with 19 bases left between them. Germline CDR1 is MNHEY and CDR2 is SVGAGI. The CDR3 extends over 15 amino acids.

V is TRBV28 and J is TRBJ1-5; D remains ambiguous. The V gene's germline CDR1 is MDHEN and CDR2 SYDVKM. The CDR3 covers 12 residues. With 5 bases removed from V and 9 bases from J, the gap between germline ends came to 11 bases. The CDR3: CASSPRSGPQHF. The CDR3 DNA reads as TGTGCCAGCAGTCCCCGGTCGGGGCCCCAGCATTTT.

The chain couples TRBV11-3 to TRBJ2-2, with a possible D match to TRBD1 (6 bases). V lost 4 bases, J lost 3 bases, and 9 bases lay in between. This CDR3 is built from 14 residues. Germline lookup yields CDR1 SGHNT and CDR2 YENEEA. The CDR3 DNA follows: TGTGCCAGCAGCTCGCAGGGGTACACCGGGGAGCTGTTTTTT. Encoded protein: CASSSQGYTGELFF. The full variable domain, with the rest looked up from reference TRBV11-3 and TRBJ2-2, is EAGVVQSPRYKIIEKKQPVAFWCNPISGHNTLYWYLQNLGQGPELLIRYENEEAVDDSQLPKDRFSAERLKGVDSTLKIQPAELGDSAVYLCASSSQGYTGELFFGEGSRLTVL.